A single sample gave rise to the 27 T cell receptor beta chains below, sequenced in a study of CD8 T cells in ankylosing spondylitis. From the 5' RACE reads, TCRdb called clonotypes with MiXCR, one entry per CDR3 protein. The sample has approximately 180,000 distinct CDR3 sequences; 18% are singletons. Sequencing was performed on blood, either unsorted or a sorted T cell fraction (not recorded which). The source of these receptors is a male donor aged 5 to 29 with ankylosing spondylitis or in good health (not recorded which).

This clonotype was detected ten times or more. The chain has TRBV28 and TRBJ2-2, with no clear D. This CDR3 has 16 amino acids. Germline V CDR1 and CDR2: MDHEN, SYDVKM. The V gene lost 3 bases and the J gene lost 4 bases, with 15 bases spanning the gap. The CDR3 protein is CASSFPPPEFTGELFF. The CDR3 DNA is TGTGCCAGCAGTTTCCCGCCCCCTGAATTCACCGGGGAGCTGTTTTTT.

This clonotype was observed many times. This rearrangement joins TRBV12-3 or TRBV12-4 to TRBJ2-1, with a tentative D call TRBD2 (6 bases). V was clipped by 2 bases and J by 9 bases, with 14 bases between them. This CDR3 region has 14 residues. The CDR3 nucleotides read TGTGCCAGCAGTTTAAACGGGAGTCCTAGTGAGCAGTTCTTC. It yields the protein CASSLNGSPSEQFF.

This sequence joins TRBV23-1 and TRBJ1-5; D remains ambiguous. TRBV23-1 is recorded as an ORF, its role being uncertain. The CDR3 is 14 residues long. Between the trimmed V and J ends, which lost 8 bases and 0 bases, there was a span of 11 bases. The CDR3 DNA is TGCGCCAGCCCCGACAACGATAGCAATCAGCCCCAGCATTTT. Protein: CASPDNDSNQPQHF.

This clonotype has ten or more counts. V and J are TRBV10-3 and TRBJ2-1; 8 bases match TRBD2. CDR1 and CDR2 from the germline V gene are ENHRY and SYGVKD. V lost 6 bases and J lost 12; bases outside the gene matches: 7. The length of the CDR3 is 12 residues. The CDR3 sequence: CAIRPDGGVQFF. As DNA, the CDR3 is TGTGCCATCAGACCCGACGGGGGGGTGCAGTTCTTC.

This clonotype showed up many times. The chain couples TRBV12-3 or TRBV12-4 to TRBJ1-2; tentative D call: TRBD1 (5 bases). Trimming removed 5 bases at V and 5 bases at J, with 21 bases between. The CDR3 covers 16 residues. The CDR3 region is CASSQNTGRSFYGYTF. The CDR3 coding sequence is TGTGCCAGCAGTCAAAATACGGGACGGAGTTTTTATGGCTACACCTTC.

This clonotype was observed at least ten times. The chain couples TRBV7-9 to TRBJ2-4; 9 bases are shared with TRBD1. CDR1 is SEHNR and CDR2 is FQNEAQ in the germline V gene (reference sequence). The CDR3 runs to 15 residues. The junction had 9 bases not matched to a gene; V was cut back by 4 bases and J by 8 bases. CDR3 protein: CASSYRTGEEDIQYF. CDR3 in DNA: TGTGCCAGCAGCTACCGGACAGGGGAAGAAGACATTCAGTACTTC.

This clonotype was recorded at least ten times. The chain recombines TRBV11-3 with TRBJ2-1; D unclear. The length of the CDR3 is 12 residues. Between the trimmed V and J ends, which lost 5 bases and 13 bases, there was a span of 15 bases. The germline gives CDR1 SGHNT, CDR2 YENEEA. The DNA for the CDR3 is TGTGCCAGCAGCCCTCCTAGTTCTCCACAGTTCTTC. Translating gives CASSPPSSPQFF.

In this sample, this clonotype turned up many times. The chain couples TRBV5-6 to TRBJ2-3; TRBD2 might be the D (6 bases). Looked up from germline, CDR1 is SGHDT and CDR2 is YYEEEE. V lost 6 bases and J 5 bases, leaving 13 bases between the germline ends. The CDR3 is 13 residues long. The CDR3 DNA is TGTGCCAGCACGACCCCCGGGGGAGATACGCAGTATTTT. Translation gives CASTTPGGDTQYF. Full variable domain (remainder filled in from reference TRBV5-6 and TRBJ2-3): DAGVTQSPTHLIKTRGQQVTLRCSPKSGHDTVSWYQQALGQGPQFIFQYYEEEERQRGNFPDRFSGHQFPNYSSELNVNALLLGDSALYLCASTTPGGDTQYFGPGTRLTVL.

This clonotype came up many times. CDR3 loop: CASSWGQGVADEQFF. DNA for the CDR3: TGTGCCAGCAGTTGGGGCCAGGGTGTCGCGGATGAGCAGTTCTTC. The V gene is TRBV6-5, the J gene TRBJ2-1; tentative D call: TRBD1 (5 bases). This CDR3 spans 15 amino acids. CDR1 and CDR2 (germline): MNHEY, SVGAGI. Trimming shortened V by 4 bases and J by 8 bases, and 18 bases separated the two germline ends.

As DNA, the CDR3 is TGTGCCAGCACCAACGGGGCAGACTATGGCTACACCTTC. Encoded protein: CASTNGADYGYTF. V usage is TRBV6-5 and J usage is TRBJ1-2; D is perhaps TRBD1 (5 bases). The CDR3 covers 13 residues. In germline, CDR1 is MNHEY, CDR2 SVGAGI. The germline V and J ends were trimmed by 7 bases and 3 bases, with 12 bases remaining between them.

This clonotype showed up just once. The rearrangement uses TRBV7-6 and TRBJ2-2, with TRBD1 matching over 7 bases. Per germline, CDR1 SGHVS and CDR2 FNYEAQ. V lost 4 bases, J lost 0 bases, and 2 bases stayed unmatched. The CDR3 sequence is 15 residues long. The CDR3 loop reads CASSYTGANTGELFF. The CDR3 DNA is TGTGCCAGCAGCTATACAGGGGCGAACACCGGGGAGCTGTTTTTT.

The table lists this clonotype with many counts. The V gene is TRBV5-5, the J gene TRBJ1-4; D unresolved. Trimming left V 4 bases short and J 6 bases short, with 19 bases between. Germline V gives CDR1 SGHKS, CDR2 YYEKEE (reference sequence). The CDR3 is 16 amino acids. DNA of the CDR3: TGTGCCAGCAGCCTCGGCCTACCGTCGGCGTATGAAAAACTGTTTTTT. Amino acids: CASSLGLPSAYEKLFF.

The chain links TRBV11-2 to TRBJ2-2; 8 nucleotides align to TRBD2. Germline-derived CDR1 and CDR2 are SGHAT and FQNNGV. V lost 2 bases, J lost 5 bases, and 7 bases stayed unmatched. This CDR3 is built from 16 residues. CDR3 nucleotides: TGTGCCAGCAGCTTATTACCGGGACTAGGGACCGGGGAGCTGTTTTTT. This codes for CASSLLPGLGTGELFF.

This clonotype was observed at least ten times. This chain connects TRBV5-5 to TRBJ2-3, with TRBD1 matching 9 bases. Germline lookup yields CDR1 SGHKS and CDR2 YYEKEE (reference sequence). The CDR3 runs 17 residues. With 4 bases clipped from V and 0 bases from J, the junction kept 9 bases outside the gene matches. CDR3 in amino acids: CASSPMDRGPSTDTQYF. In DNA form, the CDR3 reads TGTGCCAGCAGCCCGATGGACAGGGGCCCTAGCACAGATACGCAGTATTTT.

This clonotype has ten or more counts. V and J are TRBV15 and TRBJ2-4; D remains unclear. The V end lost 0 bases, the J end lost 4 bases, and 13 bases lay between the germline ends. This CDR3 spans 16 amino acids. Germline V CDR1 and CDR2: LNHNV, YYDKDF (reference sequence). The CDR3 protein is CATSRDRSGLKNIQYF. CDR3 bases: TGTGCCACCAGCAGAGATCGTAGTGGTTTGAAAAACATTCAGTACTTC.

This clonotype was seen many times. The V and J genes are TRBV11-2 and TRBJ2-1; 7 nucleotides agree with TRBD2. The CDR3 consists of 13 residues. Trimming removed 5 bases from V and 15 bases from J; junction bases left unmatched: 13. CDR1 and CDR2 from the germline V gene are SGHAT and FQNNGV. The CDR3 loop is CASSQRLAFFPFF. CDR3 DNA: TGTGCCAGCAGCCAACGACTAGCATTTTTTCCGTTCTTC.

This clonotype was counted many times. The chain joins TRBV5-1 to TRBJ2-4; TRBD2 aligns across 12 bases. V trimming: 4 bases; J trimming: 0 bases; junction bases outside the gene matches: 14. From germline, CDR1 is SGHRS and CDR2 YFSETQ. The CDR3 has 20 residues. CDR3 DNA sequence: TGCGCCAGCAGCAAGACTAGCGGGAGAGCGAACTTACTAGCCAAAAACATTCAGTACTTC. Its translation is CASSKTSGRANLLAKNIQYF.

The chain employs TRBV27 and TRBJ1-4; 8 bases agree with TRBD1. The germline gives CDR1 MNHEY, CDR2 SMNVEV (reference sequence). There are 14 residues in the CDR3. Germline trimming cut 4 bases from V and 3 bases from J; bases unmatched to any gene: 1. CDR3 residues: CASSYRGANEKLFF. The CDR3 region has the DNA TGTGCCAGCAGTTACAGGGGGGCTAATGAAAAACTGTTTTTT.

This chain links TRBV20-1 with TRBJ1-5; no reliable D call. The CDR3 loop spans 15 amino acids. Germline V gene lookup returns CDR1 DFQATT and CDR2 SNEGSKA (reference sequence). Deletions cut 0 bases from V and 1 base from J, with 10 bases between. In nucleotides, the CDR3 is TGCAGTGCTAGAGATTTAGTAATGAGCAATCAGCCCCAGCATTTT. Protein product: CSARDLVMSNQPQHF.

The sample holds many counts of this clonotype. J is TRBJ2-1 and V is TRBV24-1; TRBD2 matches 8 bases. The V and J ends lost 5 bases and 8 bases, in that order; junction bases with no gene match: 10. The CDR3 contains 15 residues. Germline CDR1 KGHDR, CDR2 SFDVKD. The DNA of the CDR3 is TGTGCCACCAGTGGGGAAAGCGGGAGCCCCCATGAGCAGTTCTTC. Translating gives CATSGESGSPHEQFF.

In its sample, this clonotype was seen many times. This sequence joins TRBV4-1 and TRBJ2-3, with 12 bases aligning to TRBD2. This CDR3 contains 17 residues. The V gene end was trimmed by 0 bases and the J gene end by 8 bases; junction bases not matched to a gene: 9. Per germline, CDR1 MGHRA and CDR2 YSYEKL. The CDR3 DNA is TGCGCCAGCAGCCAAGACGGACTAGCGGGGTCGGAGGGTACGCAGTATTTT. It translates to CASSQDGLAGSEGTQYF.

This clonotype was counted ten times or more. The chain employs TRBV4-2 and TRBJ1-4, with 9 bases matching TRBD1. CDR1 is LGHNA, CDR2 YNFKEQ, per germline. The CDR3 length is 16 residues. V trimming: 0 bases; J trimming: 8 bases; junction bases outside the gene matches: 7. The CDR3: CASSQETGTGNEKLFF. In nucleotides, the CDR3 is TGTGCCAGCAGCCAAGAGACCGGGACAGGGAACGAAAAACTGTTTTTT.

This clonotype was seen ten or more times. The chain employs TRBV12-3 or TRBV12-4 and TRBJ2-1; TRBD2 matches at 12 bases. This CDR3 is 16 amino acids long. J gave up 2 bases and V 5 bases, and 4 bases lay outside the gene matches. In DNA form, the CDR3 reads TGTGCCAGCAGTCCCCCTAGCGGGAGGGCCTACAATGAGCAGTTCTTC. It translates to CASSPPSGRAYNEQFF.

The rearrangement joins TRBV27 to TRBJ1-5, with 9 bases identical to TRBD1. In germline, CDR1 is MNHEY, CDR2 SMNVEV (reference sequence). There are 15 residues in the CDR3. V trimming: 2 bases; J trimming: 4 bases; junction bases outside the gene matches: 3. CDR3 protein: CASSLGTGFNQPQHF. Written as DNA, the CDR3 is TGTGCCAGCAGTTTAGGGACAGGGTTTAATCAGCCCCAGCATTTT.

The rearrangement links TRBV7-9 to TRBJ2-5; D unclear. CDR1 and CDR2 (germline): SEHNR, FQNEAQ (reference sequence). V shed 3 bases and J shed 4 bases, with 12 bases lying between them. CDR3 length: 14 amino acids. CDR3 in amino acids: CASSFERSRETQYF. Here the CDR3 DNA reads TGTGCCAGCAGCTTTGAGAGGTCCCGAGAGACCCAGTACTTC. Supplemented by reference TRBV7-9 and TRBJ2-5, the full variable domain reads DTGVSQNPRHKITKRGQNVTFRCDPISEHNRLYWYRQTLGQGPEFLTYFQNEAQLEKSRLLSDRFSAERPKGSFSTLEIQRTEQGDSAMYLCASSFERSRETQYFGPGTRLLVL.

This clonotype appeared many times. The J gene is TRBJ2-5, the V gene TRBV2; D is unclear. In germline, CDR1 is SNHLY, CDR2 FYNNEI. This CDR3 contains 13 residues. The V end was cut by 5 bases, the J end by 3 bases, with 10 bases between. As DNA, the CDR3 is TGTGCCAGCAGTTCTCGACGGAAAGAGACCCAGTACTTC. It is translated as CASSSRRKETQYF. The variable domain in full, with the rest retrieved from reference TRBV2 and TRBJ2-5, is EPEVTQTPSHQVTQMGQEVILRCVPISNHLYFYWYRQILGQKVEFLVSFYNNEISEKSEIFDDQFSVERPDGSNFTLKIRSTKLEDSAMYFCASSSRRKETQYFGPGTRLLVL.

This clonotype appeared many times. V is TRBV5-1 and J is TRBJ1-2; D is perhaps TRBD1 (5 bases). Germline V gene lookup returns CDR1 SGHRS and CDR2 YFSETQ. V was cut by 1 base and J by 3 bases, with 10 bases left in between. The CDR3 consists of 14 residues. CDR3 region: CASSLSGRDYGYTF. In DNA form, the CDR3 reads TGCGCCAGCAGCTTGAGCGGCAGGGACTATGGCTACACCTTC. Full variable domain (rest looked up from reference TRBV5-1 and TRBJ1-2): KAGVTQTPRYLIKTRGQQVTLSCSPISGHRSVSWYQQTPGQGLQFLFEYFSETQRNKGNFPGRFSGRQFSNSRSEMNVSTLELGDSALYLCASSLSGRDYGYTFGSGTRLTVV.